This is a list of T cell receptor beta chains from one sample in a study of molecular identifiers for immune sequencing clone quantification. TCRdb processed the PCR reads anew with MiXCR; each CDR3 protein has one entry. The data contain 100,000 or so distinct CDR3 sequences, around a third of them singletons. Sequenced: naive CD8+ T cells from blood, with Jurkat cell RNA spiked in. These receptors were collected from a human donor in good health. Some libraries in this study had Jurkat cell RNA spiked in. CDR3s include the opening cysteine and the closing phenylalanine or tryptophan. Fields, in order: D gene, clone size, V gene, J gene, CDR3 DNA, CDR3 protein. The D gene is left open where the match is weak. Clone size is shown for a subset of rows, as once, few, many or a class of expanded clone.

NA	many	TRBV5-1	TRBJ2-7	TGCGCCAGCAGTCCCGGGACCTCGACCTACGAGCAGTACTTC	CASSPGTSTYEQYF
NA	many	TRBV7-9	TRBJ2-3	TGTGCCAGCAGCTTGGGTACATCCACCACAGATACGCAGTATTTT	CASSLGTSTTDTQYF
NA	many	TRBV12-3/TRBV12-4	TRBJ2-3	TGTGCCAGCAGTGGGGGTACGCAGTATTTT	CASSGGTQYF
TRBD1	NA	TRBV13	TRBJ2-5	TGTGCCAGCAGCTTAAGACAGGGGTTAAAAGAGACCCAGTACTTC	CASSLRQGLKETQYF
NA	NA	TRBV28	TRBJ1-5	TGTGCCAGCAGCCATCCGCGTGGTCAGCCCCAGCATTTT	CASSHPRGQPQHF
NA	few	TRBV9	TRBJ2-3	TGTGCCAGCACCAGGGTTAGCACAGATACGCAGTATTTT	CASTRVSTDTQYF
NA	many	TRBV7-2	TRBJ2-1	TGTGCCAGCAGTCCAACGTGGGATGAGCAGTTCTTC	CASSPTWDEQFF
NA	NA	TRBV19	TRBJ2-7	TGTGCCAGTAGTATAGATTATTACAGATCCTACGAGCAGTACTTC	CASSIDYYRSYEQYF
NA	few	TRBV27	TRBJ1-4	TGTGCCAGCAGTTTGCAGGGCACTAATGAAAAACTGTTTTTT	CASSLQGTNEKLFF
NA	once	TRBV6-1	TRBJ2-5	TGTGCCAGCAGGGGGCCCCCGGAGACCCAGTACTTT	CASRGPPETQYF